This TCR beta chain emerged from a study of blood T cell repertoires in COVID-19. Some clones are missing from TCRdb's copy, which holds only in-frame ones; the method was immunoSEQ multiplex PCR. The sample records fewer than 250,000 clones, 85% to 90% being singletons. J lost 4 bases, V lost 6 bases, and 5 bases had no gene match. The CDR3 covers 14 residues. Germline assignment: CDR1 MNHEY and CDR2 SVGAGI. The Seattle patients, enrolled during active infection, were followed longitudinally. Sequencing used peripheral blood. The TCR originated in a man between 50 and 59 years old with COVID-19, enrolled during active disease. The chain has TRBV6-5 and TRBJ2-7; 11 bases line up with TRBD1. This chain's CDR3 is CASRPGQGVYEQYF. The CDR3 nucleotides are TGTGCCAGCAGACCGGGACAGGGGGTTTACGAGCAGTACTTC.